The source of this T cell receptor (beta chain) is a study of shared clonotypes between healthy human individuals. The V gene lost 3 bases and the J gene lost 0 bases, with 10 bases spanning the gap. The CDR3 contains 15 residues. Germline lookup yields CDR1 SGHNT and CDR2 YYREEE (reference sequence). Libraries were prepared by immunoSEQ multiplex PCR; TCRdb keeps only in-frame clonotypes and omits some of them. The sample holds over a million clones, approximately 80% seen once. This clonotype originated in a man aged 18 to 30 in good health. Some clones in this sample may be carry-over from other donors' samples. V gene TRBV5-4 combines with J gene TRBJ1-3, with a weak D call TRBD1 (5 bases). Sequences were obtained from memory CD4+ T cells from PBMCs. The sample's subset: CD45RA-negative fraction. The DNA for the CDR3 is TGTGCCAGCAGCTCCCCGGACACCTCTGGAAACACCATATATTTT. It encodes CASSSPDTSGNTIYF. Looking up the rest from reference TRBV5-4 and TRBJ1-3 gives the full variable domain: ETGVTQSPTHLIKTRGQQVTLRCSSQSGHNTVSWYQQALGQGPQFIFQYYREEENGRGNFPPRFSGLQFPNYSSELNVNALELDDSALYLCASSSPDTSGNTIYFGEGSWLTVV.